The subject of this entry is one T cell receptor beta chain. The sample is drawn from a study of T-cell memory formation after mild COVID-19. Germline CDR1 is PRHDT and CDR2 is FYEKMQ (reference sequence). CDR3 length: 13 residues. Trimming took 2 bases from V and 4 from J, leaving 5 bases between them. TCRdb processed the 5' RACE reads anew with MiXCR; each CDR3 protein has one entry. The sample records about 620,000 distinct CDR3 sequences, about a sixth being singletons. The sequenced sample consisted of PBMCs or a T cell subset sorted from them (not recorded which). The J gene is TRBJ2-2, the V gene TRBV13; D gene ambiguous. The clonotype originates from an adult woman who had mild COVID-19 (a few samples of this study predate the infection). Cell type and time point are not known. The CDR3 region has the DNA TGTGCCAGCAGCTTAATTACCACCGGGGAGCTGTTTTTT. This gives the protein CASSLITTGELFF.